What follows are 21 T cell receptor beta chains derived from one specimen sequenced in a study of blood T cell repertoires in COVID-19. Sequenced by immunoSEQ multiplex PCR; TCRdb stores in-frame clones only, minus some. The repertoire holds fewer than 300,000 clones, with around 86% as singletons. The material sequenced was peripheral blood. Receptor source: a middle-aged man with COVID-19, enrolled during active disease.

The rearrangement uses TRBV6-5 and TRBJ2-3; maybe TRBD2 (6 bases). The V end lost 6 bases, the J end lost 4 bases, and 11 bases lay between the germline ends. Germline CDR1 reads MNHEY; CDR2 reads SVGAGI. This CDR3 spans 13 amino acids. The DNA of the CDR3 is TGTGCCAGCAGCCAGGGAGGAGCAGATACGCAGTATTTT. It encodes CASSQGGADTQYF.

The chain carries TRBV7-3 and TRBJ2-2, with D unresolved. Trimming left V 5 bases short and J 3 bases short, with 7 bases between. The germline V gene has CDR1 SGHTA and CDR2 FQGTGA. This CDR3 spans 13 amino acids. The DNA for the CDR3 is TGTGCCAGCAGCCCTCCGGACACCGGGGAGCTGTTTTTT. Its protein product is CASSPPDTGELFF.

This clone appeared once. The chain has TRBV9 and TRBJ1-6; D remains ambiguous. From germline, CDR1 is SGDLS and CDR2 YYNGEE. The V gene lost 3 bases and the J gene lost 0 bases, with 16 bases spanning the gap. This CDR3 has 18 amino acids. The CDR3 nucleotides read TGTGCCAGCAGCGATTTTATGTGGACTAGCTCCTATAATTCACCCCTCCACTTT. Translation: CASSDFMWTSSYNSPLHF.

As regards this clone: One end of the junction fails to match germline, which may point to a read error. The chain links TRBV7-2 to TRBJ2-7; 9 positions agree with TRBD1. The CDR3 covers 14 residues. Germline V lookup: CDR1 SGHTA, CDR2 FQGNSA. The CDR3 DNA reads as TGTGCCAGCAGCTTAGTGGACAGGGGCTACAAGCAGTACTTC. Its translation: CASSLVDRGYKQYF.

This clone was detected once. The chain recombines TRBV11-2 with TRBJ1-2; the D is unclear. There are 14 residues in the CDR3. CDR1 is SGHAT, CDR2 FQNNGV, per germline. Trimming cost V 7 bases and J 2 bases, with 14 bases left between them. The CDR3 DNA follows: TGTGCCAGCACTAACCCGGGATACAACTATGGCTACACCTTC. Its protein product is CASTNPGYNYGYTF.

The table lists this clone with a count of one. The chain joins TRBV7-9 to TRBJ1-1, with D tentatively TRBD1 (6 bases). The CDR3 sequence is 13 residues long. From germline, CDR1 is SEHNR and CDR2 FQNEAQ (reference sequence). Between the trimmed V and J ends, which lost 7 bases and 5 bases, there was a span of 14 bases. The CDR3 coding sequence is TGTGCCAGCACCTCAGGGGTAAGGACTGAAGCTTTCTTT. Amino acid sequence: CASTSGVRTEAFF.

The chain joins TRBV5-6 to TRBJ2-7; 7 positions agree with TRBD1. V dropped 4 bases and J dropped 2; count of bases not matched to a gene: 9. Germline V gene sequence: CDR1 SGHDT, CDR2 YYEEEE. CDR3 size: 15 residues. CDR3 sequence (DNA): TGTGCCAGCAGCAAAGGACAGGTGGGAACCTACGAGCAGTACTTC. It codes for CASSKGQVGTYEQYF. The entire variable domain, with the rest obtained from reference TRBV5-6 and TRBJ2-7, is as follows: DAGVTQSPTHLIKTRGQQVTLRCSPKSGHDTVSWYQQALGQGPQFIFQYYEEEERQRGNFPDRFSGHQFPNYSSELNVNALLLGDSALYLCASSKGQVGTYEQYFGPGTRLTVT.

This sequence joins TRBV18 and TRBJ1-6, with 9 bases identical to TRBD1. The length of the CDR3 is 15 residues. Per germline, CDR1 KGHSH and CDR2 LQKENI. The junction had 4 bases not matched to a gene; V was cut back by 2 bases and J by 8 bases. The CDR3 protein is CASSPLDRGYSPLHF. DNA for the CDR3: TGTGCCAGCTCACCATTGGACAGGGGATATTCACCCCTCCACTTT.

The chain links TRBV5-6 to TRBJ2-3; TRBD2 matches at 11 bases. Unmatched junction bases numbered 7, after V lost 5 bases and J lost 8 bases. The CDR3 has 14 amino acids. Germline V gene data show CDR1 as SGHDT and CDR2 as YYEEEE. The CDR3 DNA is TGTGCCAGCAGGGGGACTAGCGGTGCCGCTACGCAGTATTTT. As protein: CASRGTSGAATQYF. Combining the CDR3 with reference TRBV5-6 and TRBJ2-3 gives the whole variable domain DAGVTQSPTHLIKTRGQQVTLRCSPKSGHDTVSWYQQALGQGPQFIFQYYEEEERQRGNFPDRFSGHQFPNYSSELNVNALLLGDSALYLCASRGTSGAATQYFGPGTRLTVL.

The chain couples TRBV5-1 to TRBJ2-1, with 8 positions matching TRBD1. There are 13 residues in the CDR3. J was trimmed by 4 bases and V by 4 bases; bases with no gene match: 1. Germline-derived CDR1 and CDR2 are SGHRS and YFSETQ. DNA for the CDR3: TGCGCCAGCAGCGGGGACAGGTACAATGAGCAGTTCTTC. Its translation: CASSGDRYNEQFF.

The gene calls are TRBV24-1 and TRBJ2-3, with 10 bases aligning to TRBD1. The junction had 9 bases not matched to a gene; V was cut back by 9 bases and J by 1 base. Germline V gene lookup returns CDR1 KGHDR and CDR2 SFDVKD. The CDR3 extends over 16 amino acids. CDR3 in DNA: TGTGCCACCTCGGCCGCGGGGACAGGGGGCACAGATACGCAGTATTTT. Residues: CATSAAGTGGTDTQYF.

This sequence joins TRBV6-6 and TRBJ1-1, with D tentatively TRBD1 (6 bases). The CDR3 is made up of 15 amino acids. The V gene lost 8 bases and the J gene lost 4 bases, with 20 bases spanning the gap. Germline values: CDR1 MNHNY, CDR2 SVGAGI (reference sequence). CDR3 loop: CASVPGGGGTTEAFF. The CDR3, as DNA: TGTGCCAGCGTCCCCGGCGGGGGGGGCACCACTGAAGCTTTCTTT.

The gene calls are TRBV29-1 and TRBJ2-2; possibly TRBD2 for D (6 bases). The germline V and J ends were trimmed by 5 bases and 5 bases, with 18 bases remaining between them. This CDR3 comprises 15 residues. Germline V gene sequence: CDR1 SQVTM, CDR2 ANQGSEA. The CDR3 region has the DNA TGCAGCGTTTCCGCCCTTGCGGGAAGTACCGGGGAGCTGTTTTTT. This gives the protein CSVSALAGSTGELFF.

The chain links TRBV7-9 to TRBJ1-2; possible D gene TRBD1, 6 bases. Germline values: CDR1 SEHNR, CDR2 FQNEAQ (reference sequence). Deletions cut 3 bases from V and 13 bases from J, with 24 bases between. The CDR3 is made up of 15 amino acids. The CDR3 sequence: CASSLRDTNSPGGTF. In DNA, the CDR3 is TGTGCCAGCAGCTTGAGGGACACCAACTCCCCTGGCGGCACCTTC.

This chain uses TRBV2 with TRBJ2-5, with a tentative D call TRBD2 (6 bases). Per the germline V gene, CDR1 is SNHLY and CDR2 is FYNNEI. CDR3 size: 13 residues. V lost 1 base to trimming and J lost 5 bases, with 8 bases between them. In nucleotides, the CDR3 is TGTGCCAGCAGTGAAGGCCGGGAGGAGACCCAGTACTTC. It yields the protein CASSEGREETQYF.

The chain employs TRBV10-3 and TRBJ2-7, with D tentatively TRBD2 (5 bases). The CDR3 spans 13 residues. Trimming left V 11 bases short and J 1 base short, with 15 bases between. Germline CDR1 reads ENHRY; CDR2 reads SYGVKD. The CDR3 nucleotides are TGTGCCGCACACCGGGAAGGGTCCTACGAGCAGTACTTC. It encodes CAAHREGSYEQYF.

The V call is TRBV5-1, the J call TRBJ2-3; 11 bases are a match to TRBD2. Germline assignment: CDR1 SGHRS and CDR2 YFSETQ. J was trimmed by 1 base and V by 0 bases; bases with no gene match: 7. The length of the CDR3 is 18 residues. Here the CDR3 DNA reads TGCGCCAGCAGCTTGGGGACTAGCGGGCATGGAGGCACAGATACGCAGTATTTT. Protein: CASSLGTSGHGGTDTQYF.

The chain has TRBV6-1 and TRBJ2-3; 7 bases agree with TRBD2. Germline values: CDR1 MNHNS, CDR2 SASEGT. Trimming removed 5 bases from V and 0 bases from J; junction bases left unmatched: 5. This CDR3 has 15 residues. In DNA, the CDR3 is TGTGCCAGCAGTCCTAGCGGCTCTAGCACAGATACGCAGTATTTT. This gives the protein CASSPSGSSTDTQYF.

CDR3 protein: CSVEGLASNEQFF. CDR3 nucleotide sequence: TGCAGCGTTGAGGGACTAGCGAGCAATGAGCAGTTCTTC. The V gene is TRBV29-1, the J gene TRBJ2-1, with 10 bases identical to TRBD2. V was pared by 3 bases and J by 6 bases, with 2 bases of the junction left unmatched. Germline V gene data show CDR1 as SQVTM and CDR2 as ANQGSEA. The CDR3 has 13 amino acids.

The gene calls are TRBV10-3 and TRBJ2-7, with TRBD1 identical over 7 bases. CDR1 is ENHRY and CDR2 is SYGVKD in the germline V gene. CDR3 length: 13 amino acids. Losses at the gene ends were 0 bases for V and 7 bases for J; bases not matched to a gene: 3. The CDR3 here is CAISESRDREQYF. DNA of the CDR3: TGTGCCATCAGTGAGTCCCGGGACAGAGAGCAGTACTTC.

The CDR3: CSASLSWSGGRADTQYF. As DNA, the CDR3 is TGCAGTGCTAGTCTGTCTTGGAGCGGGGGTCGGGCTGATACGCAGTATTTT. The chain carries TRBV20-1 and TRBJ2-3; 8 bases match TRBD2. J was trimmed by 6 bases and V by 3 bases; bases with no gene match: 17. Germline CDR1 and CDR2: DFQATT and SNEGSKA (reference sequence). CDR3 length: 17 residues.